This T cell receptor (beta chain) appears in the sequencing data of a study of shared clonotypes between healthy human individuals (dated by TCRdb to about 2020). In terms of the full investigation: The cohort included a few men and a couple of women between 18 and 49 years of age. To estimate repertoire size and how much clonotypes are shared between individuals, the study performed deep sequencing of blood TCR repertoires from a handful of healthy adults. Between about 0.94 and 10 billion PBMCs per donor were obtained by leukapheresis. For each donor, CD4 naive and CD4 memory were each given three plates, CD8 naive was given two plates, and CD8 memory was given one plate. Libraries were prepared and TCR repertoires were sequenced by different laboratories using diverse techniques, in order to increase sequencing depth and limit assay-specific biases. Results and caveats for the whole study, not just this receptor: Incomplete sequencing was indicated by rarefaction of sorted-subset datasets, despite the large sequencing depth. Pairwise subsampling led to the expectation that sequencing depth would affect the degree of clonotype sharing among donors. When a handful of donors were compared, the shared fraction of clonotypes was around 5% for naive CD4, about 4% for naive CD8, about 2.4% for memory CD4, and 0.4% for memory CD8. Clonotypes shared by all four sorted-subset donors showed higher generation probabilities than non-shared clonotypes. Estimated clonotype richness was generally larger for naive than for memory subsets. Because the study included only a small number of donors, the genetic and exposure-history diversity represented was limited. Sampling was restricted to blood, and TCR repertoires in tissues likely differ from the TCR repertoires found in blood.

The CDR3 spans 15 residues, from the cysteine through the phenylalanine. The kept DNA is CDR3 alone, 45 bases in frame from the first base. A distance of 13 bases separates the germline ends of V and J, which lose 1 base and 4 bases respectively. Reading the germline V gene (reference sequence) gives CDR1 MNHEY and CDR2 SMNVEV. Comments on this clone: The clone's antigen remains unknown. One base away there is no much larger clone; base qualities are not given.

The donors were healthy, HIV-negative adults who had no recently reported acute infections or vaccinations. Every donor was a Caucasian adult residing in Nashville, Tennessee, USA. Magnetic negative selection was used to enrich CD4+ T cells, after which naive cells were positively selected on CD45RA and the negative fraction became the memory subset. After blood collection by leukapheresis, PBMCs were isolated using Ficoll-Histopaque density gradient centrifugation and then cryopreserved in the vapor phase of liquid nitrogen. Analytical flow cytometry was used to check the purity and quantity of every magnetically sorted T cell population. Genomic DNA was isolated from each sorted fraction and quantified by UV absorbance on a Nanodrop 2000c. TCR CDR3 regions were amplified from genomic DNA by multiplex PCR using the deep immunoSEQ assay. For each cell subset, the extracted genomic DNA was distributed evenly across all wells of several immunoSEQ 96-well plates, and each plate served as one replicate. For sorted subsets, each replicate PCR was loaded with approximately 0.2 ug genomic DNA, equivalent to about 33,000 T cell genomes. The purified libraries were quantified using a Qubit 3.0 fluorometer, sized with a Bioanalyzer 2100, and then quantified again using the KAPA Library Quantification kit. A separate single-read 150-cycle Illumina NextSeq 550 flow cell was used to sequence each immunoSEQ 96-well plate. As for the original processing: Because only junctional sequences without quality scores were contained in the immunoSEQ output, filtering matching that applied to full-length reads could not be performed. Sequences were annotated with PyIR, a Python wrapper for IgBLAST v1.9, and V/J genes and CDR3 were assigned using IMGT germline references. Any read was removed if the V/J assignment was weak (E-value above 1e-6), the CDR3 was missing, or the read contained stop codons, out-of-frame junctions, or ambiguous translated residues. A V3J clonotype was defined by an identical inferred V gene, J gene, and CDR3 amino acid sequence. Percentage overlap between repertoires was calculated by dividing the number of shared unique clonotypes by the size of the smaller repertoire. Richness of each repertoire was evaluated using RTK rarefaction, the Chao1 estimator, and Recon v2.1 estimates of unobserved clonotypes. Generation probabilities were computed with OLGA for all TCRbeta clonotypes obtained by the gDNA method from four donors. Held by TCRdb, this immuneACCESS table contains in-frame sequences only and omits some clones. Under half of the omission traces to an unresolved V gene where checked; the cause of the rest is unknown. Clone size and V and J calls were adopted from that table, with D and trimming inferred from the DNA. The sample includes roughly 2 million clones, with approximately 96% observed a single time. The ten top clones hold 0.1% to 0.15% of the sample.

The clonotype was recovered from a man aged 18 to 30 in good health. The sequenced sample was naive CD4+ T cells sorted from blood. The cell subset or site label here, explained by the study, means: CD45RA+ positively selected. The receptor chain draws on TRBV27 and TRBJ1-1, with no confidently assigned D gene. The CDR3 in this case is CASSLYRPKATEAFF. The DNA reads as follows: TGTGCCAGCAGTTTATATCGGCCCAAGGCCACTGAAGCTTTCTTT.